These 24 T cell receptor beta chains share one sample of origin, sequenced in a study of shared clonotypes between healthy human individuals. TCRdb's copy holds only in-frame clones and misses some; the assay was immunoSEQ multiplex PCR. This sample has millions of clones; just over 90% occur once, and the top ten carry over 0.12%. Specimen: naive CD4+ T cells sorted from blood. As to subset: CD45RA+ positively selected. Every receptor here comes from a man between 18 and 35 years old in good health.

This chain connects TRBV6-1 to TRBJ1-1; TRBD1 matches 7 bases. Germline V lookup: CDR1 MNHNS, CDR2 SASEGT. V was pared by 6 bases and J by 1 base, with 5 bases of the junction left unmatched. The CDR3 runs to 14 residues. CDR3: CASRQGVGNTEAFF. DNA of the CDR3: TGTGCCAGCAGGCAGGGGGTGGGGAACACTGAAGCTTTCTTT.

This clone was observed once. The CDR3 loop reads CASSQNLPGQGANEQYF. For the CDR3, the DNA is TGCGCCAGCAGCCAGAATCTTCCGGGACAGGGCGCCAACGAGCAGTACTTC. The chain couples TRBV4-3 to TRBJ2-7; 9 bases fit TRBD1. With 3 bases clipped from V and 5 bases from J, the junction kept 14 bases outside the gene matches. Per germline, CDR1 LGHNA and CDR2 YSLEER. The CDR3 loop spans 17 amino acids.

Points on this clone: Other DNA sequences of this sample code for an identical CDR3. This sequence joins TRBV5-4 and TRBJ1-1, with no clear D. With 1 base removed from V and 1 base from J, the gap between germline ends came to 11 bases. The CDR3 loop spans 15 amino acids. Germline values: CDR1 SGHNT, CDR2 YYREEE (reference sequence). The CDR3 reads CASSLRGAGNTEAFF. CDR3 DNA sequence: TGTGCCAGCAGCTTGAGAGGAGCCGGGAACACTGAAGCTTTCTTT.

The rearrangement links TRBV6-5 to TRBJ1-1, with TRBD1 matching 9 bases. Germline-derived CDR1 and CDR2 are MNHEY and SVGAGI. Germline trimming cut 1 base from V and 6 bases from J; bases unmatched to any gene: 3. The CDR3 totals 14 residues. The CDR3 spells CASSYFDRGAEAFF. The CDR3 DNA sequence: TGTGCCAGCAGTTACTTCGACAGGGGGGCTGAAGCTTTCTTT.

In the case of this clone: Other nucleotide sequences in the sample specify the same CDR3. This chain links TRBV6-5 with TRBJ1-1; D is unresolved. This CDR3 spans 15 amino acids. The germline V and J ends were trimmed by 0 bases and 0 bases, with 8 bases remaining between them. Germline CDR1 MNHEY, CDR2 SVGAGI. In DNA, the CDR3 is TGTGCCAGCAGTTACTCGACTGACATGAACACTGAAGCTTTCTTT. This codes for CASSYSTDMNTEAFF.

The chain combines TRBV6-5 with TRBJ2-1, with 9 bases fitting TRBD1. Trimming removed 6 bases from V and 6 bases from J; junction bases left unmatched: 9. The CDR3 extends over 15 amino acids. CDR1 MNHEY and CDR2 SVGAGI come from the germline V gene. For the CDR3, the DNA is TGTGCCAGCAGAGAGGACAGGGGAGGGTTCAATGAGCAGTTCTTC. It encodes CASREDRGGFNEQFF.

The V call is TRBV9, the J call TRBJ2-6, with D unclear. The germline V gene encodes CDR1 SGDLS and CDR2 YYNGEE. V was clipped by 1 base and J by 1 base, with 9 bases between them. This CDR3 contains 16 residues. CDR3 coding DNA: TGTGCCAGCAGCGTACGGATCTCTTCTGGGGCCAACGTCCTGACTTTC. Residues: CASSVRISSGANVLTF.

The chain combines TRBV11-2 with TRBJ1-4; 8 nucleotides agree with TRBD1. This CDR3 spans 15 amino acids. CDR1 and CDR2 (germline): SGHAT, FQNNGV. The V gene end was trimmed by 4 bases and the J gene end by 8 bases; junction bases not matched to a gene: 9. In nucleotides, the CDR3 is TGTGCCAGCAGCTCCGGACAGGGTTTTGGGGAAAAACTGTTTTTT. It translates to CASSSGQGFGEKLFF.

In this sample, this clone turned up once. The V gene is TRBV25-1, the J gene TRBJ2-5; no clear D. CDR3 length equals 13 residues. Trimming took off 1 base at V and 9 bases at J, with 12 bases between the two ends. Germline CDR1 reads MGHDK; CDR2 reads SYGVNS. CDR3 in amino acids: CASSESPPMAQYF. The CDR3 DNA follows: TGTGCCAGCAGTGAATCCCCCCCGATGGCCCAGTACTTC.

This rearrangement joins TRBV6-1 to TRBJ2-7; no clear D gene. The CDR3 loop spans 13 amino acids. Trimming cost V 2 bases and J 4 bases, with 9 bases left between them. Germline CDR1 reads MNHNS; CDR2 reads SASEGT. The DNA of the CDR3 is TGTGCCAGCAGTGAACCGGGTAGGTACGAGCAGTACTTC. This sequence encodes CASSEPGRYEQYF.

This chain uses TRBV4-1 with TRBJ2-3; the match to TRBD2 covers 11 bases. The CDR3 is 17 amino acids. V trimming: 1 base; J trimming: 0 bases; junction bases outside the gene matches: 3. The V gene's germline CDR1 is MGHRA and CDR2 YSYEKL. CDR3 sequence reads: CASSQVSGGESTDTQYF. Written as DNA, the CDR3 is TGCGCCAGCAGCCAAGTTAGCGGGGGGGAAAGCACAGATACGCAGTATTTT.

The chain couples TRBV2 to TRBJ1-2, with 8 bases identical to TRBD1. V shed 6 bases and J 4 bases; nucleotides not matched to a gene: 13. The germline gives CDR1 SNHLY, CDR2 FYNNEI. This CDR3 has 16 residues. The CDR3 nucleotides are TGTGCCAGCAGCGAGGGTGGACAGGGAAGTGGCTATGGCTACACCTTC. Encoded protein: CASSEGGQGSGYGYTF.

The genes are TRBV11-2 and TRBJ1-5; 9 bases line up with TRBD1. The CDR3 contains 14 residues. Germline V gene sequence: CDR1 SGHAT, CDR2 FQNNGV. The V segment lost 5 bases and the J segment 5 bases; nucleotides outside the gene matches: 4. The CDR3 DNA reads TGTGCCAGCAGCCCAGGACAGGGGCATCAGCCCCAGCATTTT. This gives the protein CASSPGQGHQPQHF.

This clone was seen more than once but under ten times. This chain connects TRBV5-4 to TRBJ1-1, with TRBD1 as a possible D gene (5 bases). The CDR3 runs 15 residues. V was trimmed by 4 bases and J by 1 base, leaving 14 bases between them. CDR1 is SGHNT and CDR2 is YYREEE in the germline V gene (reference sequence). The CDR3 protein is CASSGTGTGNTEAFF. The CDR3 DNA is TGTGCCAGCAGCGGTACCGGGACGGGGAACACTGAAGCTTTCTTT. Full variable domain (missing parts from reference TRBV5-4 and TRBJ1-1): ETGVTQSPTHLIKTRGQQVTLRCSSQSGHNTVSWYQQALGQGPQFIFQYYREEENGRGNFPPRFSGLQFPNYSSELNVNALELDDSALYLCASSGTGTGNTEAFFGQGTRLTVV.

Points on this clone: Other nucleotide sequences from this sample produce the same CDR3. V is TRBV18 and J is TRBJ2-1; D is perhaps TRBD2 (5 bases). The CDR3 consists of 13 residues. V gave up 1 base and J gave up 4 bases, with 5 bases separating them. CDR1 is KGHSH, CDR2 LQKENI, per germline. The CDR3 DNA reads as TGTGCCAGCTCACCACAGCGGTACAATGAGCAGTTCTTC. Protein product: CASSPQRYNEQFF.

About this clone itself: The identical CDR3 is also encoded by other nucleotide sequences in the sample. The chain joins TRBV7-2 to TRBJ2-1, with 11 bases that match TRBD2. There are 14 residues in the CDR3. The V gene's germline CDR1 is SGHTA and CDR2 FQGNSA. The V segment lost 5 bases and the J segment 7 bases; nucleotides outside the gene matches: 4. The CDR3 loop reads CASSLLAGGNEQFF. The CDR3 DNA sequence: TGTGCCAGCAGCCTTCTAGCGGGAGGAAATGAGCAGTTCTTC.

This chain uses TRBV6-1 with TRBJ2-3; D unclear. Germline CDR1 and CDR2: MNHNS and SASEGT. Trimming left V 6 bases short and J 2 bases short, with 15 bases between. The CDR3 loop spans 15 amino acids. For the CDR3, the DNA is TGTGCCAGCAGCAAAGACCCAGTCTCCACAGATACGCAGTATTTT. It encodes CASSKDPVSTDTQYF.

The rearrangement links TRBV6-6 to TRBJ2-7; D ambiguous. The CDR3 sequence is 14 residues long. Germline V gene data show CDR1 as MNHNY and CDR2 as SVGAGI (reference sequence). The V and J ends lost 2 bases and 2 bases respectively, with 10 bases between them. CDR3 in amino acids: CASSYVGLAYEQYF. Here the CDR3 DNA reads TGTGCCAGCAGTTACGTCGGGTTAGCCTACGAGCAGTACTTC.

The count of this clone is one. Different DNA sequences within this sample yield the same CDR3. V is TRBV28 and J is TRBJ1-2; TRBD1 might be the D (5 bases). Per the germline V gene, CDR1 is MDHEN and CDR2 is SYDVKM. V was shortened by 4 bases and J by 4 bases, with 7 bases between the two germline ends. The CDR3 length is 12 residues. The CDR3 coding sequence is TGTGCCAGCAGTTGGGGGGGCTATGGCTACACCTTC. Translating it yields CASSWGGYGYTF.

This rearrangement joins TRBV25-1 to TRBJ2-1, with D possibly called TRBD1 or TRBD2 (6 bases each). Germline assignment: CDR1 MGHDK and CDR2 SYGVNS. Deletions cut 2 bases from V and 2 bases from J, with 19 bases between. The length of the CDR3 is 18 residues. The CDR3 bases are TGTGCCAGCAGTGAACTGAGTCTTAAGGGGGGCCCCTACAATGAGCAGTTCTTC. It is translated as CASSELSLKGGPYNEQFF.

Written as DNA, the CDR3 is TGCAGCGTTGAAGTAGGAACCCGTCAAGAGACCCAGTACTTC. Its protein product is CSVEVGTRQETQYF. V and J are TRBV29-1 and TRBJ2-5; D is unclear. This CDR3 has 14 residues. V was trimmed by 1 base and J by 2 bases, leaving 11 bases between them. The germline V gene encodes CDR1 SQVTM and CDR2 ANQGSEA.

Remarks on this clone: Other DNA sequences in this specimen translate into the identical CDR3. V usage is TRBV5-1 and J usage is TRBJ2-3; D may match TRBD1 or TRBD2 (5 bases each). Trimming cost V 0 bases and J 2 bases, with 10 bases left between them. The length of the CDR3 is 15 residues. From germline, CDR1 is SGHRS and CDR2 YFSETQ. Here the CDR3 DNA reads TGCGCCAGCAGCTTGGGAGGGGTAACCACAGATACGCAGTATTTT. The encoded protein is CASSLGGVTTDTQYF.

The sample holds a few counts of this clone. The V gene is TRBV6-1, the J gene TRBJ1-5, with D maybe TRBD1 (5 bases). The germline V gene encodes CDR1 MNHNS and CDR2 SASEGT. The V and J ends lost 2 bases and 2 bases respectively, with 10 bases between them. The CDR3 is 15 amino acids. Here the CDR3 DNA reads TGTGCCAGCAGTGAAAGAGGGGTTGGCAATCAGCCCCAGCATTTT. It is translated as CASSERGVGNQPQHF.

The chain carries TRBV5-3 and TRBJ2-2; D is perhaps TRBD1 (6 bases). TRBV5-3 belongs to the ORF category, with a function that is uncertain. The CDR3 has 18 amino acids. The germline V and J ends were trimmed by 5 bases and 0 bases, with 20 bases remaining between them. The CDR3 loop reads CARRPRPNRAPNTGELFF. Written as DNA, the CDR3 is TGTGCCAGAAGGCCTCGCCCCAACAGGGCTCCGAACACCGGGGAGCTGTTTTTT.